This T cell receptor (beta chain) stems from a study of T cells in Graves' hyperthyroidism and ophthalmopathy. General study results and limits: Blood also contained most expanded thyroid clonotypes above 0.001.

The V end was cut by 5 bases, the J end by 1 base, with 12 bases between. Per the germline V gene, CDR1 is LNHDA and CDR2 is SQIVND (reference sequence). This CDR3 is 16 amino acids long. The study defined stable Graves' hyperthyroidism as no ophthalmopathy progression within 18 months. Disease duration under 2 months; hyperthyroidism patients were aged 18 to 65. The authors took PBMCs from about 9.5 ml fresh peripheral blood. Researchers amplified the TCR beta CDR3 regions from RNA transcripts. HTBI primers were the set used in a first-round RT-PCR of the TCR CDR3. Via MiXCR, TCRdb re-called the multiplex PCR reads, giving one row per CDR3 protein. The profile covers roughly 800,000 distinct CDR3 sequences, with approximately 40% appearing a single time and about 9% taken by the ten largest. Comments on this clonotype: As yet, its antigen is unknown.

The receptor comes from a man aged 18 to 35 with Graves' hyperthyroidism. The sequenced sample consisted of blood. The V and J genes are TRBV19 and TRBJ2-6; D may be TRBD1 or TRBD2 (5 bases each). The DNA for the CDR3 is TGTGCCAGTAGTCACATGGGACCGTCTGGGGCCAACGTCCTGACTTTC. Encoded protein: CASSHMGPSGANVLTF.